This T cell receptor beta chain stems from a study of resident and recirculating memory T cells in vitiligo. In the study overall: Samples were epidermis from two lesional and two nonlesional sites, plus PBMCs.

Concerning this clone: Its antigen is not identified.

Germline trimming cut 0 bases from V and 8 bases from J; bases unmatched to any gene: 11. Germline V lookup: CDR1 SEHNR, CDR2 FQNEAQ (reference sequence). This CDR3 is 16 amino acids long. Study-level findings and limits: Sequences differed between biopsy sites and patients, suggesting private specificity.

Patients' lesions had not changed for the previous 6 months. The table came from immunoSEQ multiplex PCR; TCRdb's copy has only in-frame clones and leaves some out. The sample gives about 42,000 clones, around 90% of which show up once; roughly 4.7% is in the top ten. This receptor was taken from a male donor with vitiligo. The chain employs TRBV7-9 and TRBJ1-1, with 8 bases aligning to TRBD1. The sample comprised blood. CDR3 sequence reads: CASSLALGLSGGEAFF. The CDR3 nucleotides are TGTGCCAGCAGCTTAGCGCTTGGGCTATCAGGGGGCGAAGCTTTCTTT.